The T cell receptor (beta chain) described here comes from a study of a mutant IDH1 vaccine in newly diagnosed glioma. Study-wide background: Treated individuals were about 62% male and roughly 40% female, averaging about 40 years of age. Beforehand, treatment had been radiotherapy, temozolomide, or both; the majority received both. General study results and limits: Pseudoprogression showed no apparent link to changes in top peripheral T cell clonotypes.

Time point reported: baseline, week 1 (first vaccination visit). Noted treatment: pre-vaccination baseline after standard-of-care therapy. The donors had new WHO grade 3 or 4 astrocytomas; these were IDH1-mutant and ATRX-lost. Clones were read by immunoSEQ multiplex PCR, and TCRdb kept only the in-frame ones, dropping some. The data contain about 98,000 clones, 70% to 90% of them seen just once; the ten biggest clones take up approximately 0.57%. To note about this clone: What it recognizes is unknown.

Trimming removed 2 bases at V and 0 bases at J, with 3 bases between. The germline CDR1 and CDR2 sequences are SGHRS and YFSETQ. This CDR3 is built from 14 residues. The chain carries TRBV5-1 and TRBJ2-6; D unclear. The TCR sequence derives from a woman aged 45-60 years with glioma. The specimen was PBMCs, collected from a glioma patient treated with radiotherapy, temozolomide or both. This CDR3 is CASSLDSGANVLTF. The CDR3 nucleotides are TGCGCCAGCAGCTTAGACTCTGGGGCCAACGTCCTGACTTTC.